Following are 10 T cell receptor beta chains from one sample sequenced in a study of blood T cell repertoires in COVID-19 (dated by TCRdb to the early 2020s). Library preparation used the immunoSEQ multiplex PCR assay. What TCRdb holds here is the immuneACCESS table cut down to in-frame rearrangements. Part of the clones is not present; checked against another copy, under half of the missing clones reflect an unresolved V gene, and the others are unexplained. The sample contains roughly 240,000 clones, 90% of them found a single time. The top ten clonotypes cover 0.87% of the sample. Sequencing was performed on PBMCs or T cells enriched from blood (not recorded which). Receptors were obtained from a man aged 50 to 60 who had been exposed to COVID-19.

The V call is TRBV12-5, the J call TRBJ1-5, with 8 nucleotides matching TRBD1. V lost 1 base and J lost 5; bases outside the gene matches: 10. This CDR3 is 17 amino acids long. The germline CDR1 and CDR2 sequences are LGHNT and FRNRAP. The CDR3 DNA follows: TGTGCTAGTGGTTTGGAGATACGGACAGGGCTATATCAGCCCCAGCATTTT. This gives the protein CASGLEIRTGLYQPQHF.

The chain recombines TRBV5-6 with TRBJ2-7; possibly TRBD2 for D (6 bases). CDR1 SGHDT and CDR2 YYEEEE come from the germline V gene. The length of the CDR3 is 16 residues. Trimming removed 0 bases from V and 0 bases from J, with 13 bases in between. This chain's CDR3 is CASSLVGTETSYEQYF. The DNA of the CDR3 is TGTGCCAGCAGCTTGGTTGGGACTGAGACCTCCTACGAGCAGTACTTC.

The chain joins TRBV7-2 to TRBJ2-6; perhaps TRBD1 as D (6 bases). The germline gives CDR1 SGHTA, CDR2 FQGNSA. This CDR3 region has 14 residues. V gave up 3 bases and J gave up 8 bases, with 11 bases separating them. The CDR3 here is CASSLYREPNVLTF. The CDR3 bases are TGTGCCAGCAGCTTGTACAGGGAGCCCAACGTCCTGACTTTC.

The CDR3 spells CAIRGQGGNEQYF. The CDR3 coding sequence is TGTGCCATTCGGGGACAGGGTGGCAACGAGCAGTACTTC. The chain couples TRBV5-4 to TRBJ2-7; 9 nucleotides line up with TRBD1. With 9 bases clipped from V and 5 bases from J, the junction kept 9 bases outside the gene matches. The CDR3 has 13 residues. CDR1 is SGHNT and CDR2 is YYREEE in the germline V gene (reference sequence). The variable domain in full, completed from reference TRBV5-4 and TRBJ2-7, reads ETGVTQSPTHLIKTRGQQVTLRCSSQSGHNTVSWYQQALGQGPQFIFQYYREEENGRGNFPPRFSGLQFPNYSSELNVNALELDDSALYLCAIRGQGGNEQYFGPGTRLTVT.

The rearrangement joins TRBV5-4 to TRBJ2-2, with D perhaps matching TRBD1 (5 bases). Trimming cost V 4 bases and J 0 bases, with 16 bases left between them. CDR3 length equals 17 residues. Germline V gene data show CDR1 as SGHNT and CDR2 as YYREEE (reference sequence). The CDR3 protein is CASSPLGGASNTGELFF. DNA of the CDR3: TGTGCCAGCAGCCCGCTGGGTGGGGCTTCGAACACCGGGGAGCTGTTTTTT. Full variable domain (missing parts from reference TRBV5-4 and TRBJ2-2): ETGVTQSPTHLIKTRGQQVTLRCSSQSGHNTVSWYQQALGQGPQFIFQYYREEENGRGNFPPRFSGLQFPNYSSELNVNALELDDSALYLCASSPLGGASNTGELFFGEGSRLTVL.

The rearrangement uses TRBV30 and TRBJ2-5, with 14 bases aligning to TRBD2. Per germline, CDR1 GTSNPN and CDR2 SVGIG (reference sequence). The V gene end was trimmed by 2 bases and the J gene end by 9 bases; junction bases not matched to a gene: 5. This CDR3 region has 14 residues. The CDR3 coding sequence is TGTGCCTGGAGTCCTGGACTAGCGGGGGGCCCCCAGTACTTC. Translation: CAWSPGLAGGPQYF. Based on the CDR3 plus reference TRBV30 and TRBJ2-5, the full variable domain is SQTIHQWPATLVQPVGSPLSLECTVEGTSNPNLYWYRQAAGRGLQLLFYSVGIGQISSEVPQNLSASRPQDRQFILSSKKLLLSDSGFYLCAWSPGLAGGPQYFGPGTRLLVL.

This clone has a single count. The chain recombines TRBV7-3 with TRBJ2-3; 8 bases line up with TRBD2. This CDR3 region has 14 residues. Germline V gives CDR1 SGHTA, CDR2 FQGTGA. The V segment lost 4 bases and the J segment 8 bases; nucleotides outside the gene matches: 8. Here the CDR3 reads CASSSGLDVATQYF. The CDR3 region has the DNA TGTGCCAGCAGCTCGGGACTAGATGTCGCTACGCAGTATTTT.

The chain joins TRBV7-9 to TRBJ1-5; D gene ambiguous. The CDR3 loop spans 13 amino acids. Between the trimmed V and J ends, which lost 8 bases and 6 bases, there was a span of 14 bases. Germline CDR1 is SEHNR and CDR2 is FQNEAQ (reference sequence). For the CDR3, the DNA is TGTGCCAGCGGCGTCGATTCGGGTCAGCCCCAGCATTTT. It specifies CASGVDSGQPQHF.

The chain links TRBV5-4 to TRBJ1-2, with D perhaps TRBD1 (5 bases). The V gene lost 0 bases and the J gene lost 7 bases, with 7 bases spanning the gap. The V gene's germline CDR1 is SGHNT and CDR2 YYREEE (reference sequence). The CDR3 contains 12 residues. DNA for the CDR3: TGTGCCAGCAGCTTGGATGGGGCTGGCTACACCTTC. Its translation is CASSLDGAGYTF.

The V and J genes are TRBV6-1 and TRBJ2-5; TRBD1 matches at 7 bases. The CDR3 consists of 18 residues. The J segment lost 4 bases and the V segment lost 2 bases, leaving 16 bases of the junction unmatched. Germline V CDR1 and CDR2: MNHNS, SASEGT. CDR3 sequence (DNA): TGTGCCAGCAGTGAACAAATGCGACGTAGGGGGCTTCGAGAGACCCAGTACTTC. Protein product: CASSEQMRRRGLRETQYF.